What follows describes a single TCR beta chain. Its antigen is unknown. The source of the sample is a study of shared clonotypes between healthy human individuals. For the study at large: The plates for each donor numbered three CD4 naive, three CD4 memory, two CD8 naive and one CD8 memory.

V shed 4 bases, J shed 0 bases, and the junction held 6 bases outside the gene matches. The CDR3 has 16 residues. The germline CDR1 and CDR2 sequences are SEHNR and FQNEAQ (reference sequence). Study conclusions and caveats: A reduction in generation probabilities was seen for non-shared clonotypes relative to those shared by all four donors. The naive CD4 repertoires of several donors were compared, and around 5.1% of clonotypes were shared.

The assay was immunoSEQ multiplex PCR, and TCRdb's table has in-frame clones only and misses some. The profile covers 1.5 million to 2.5 million clones, with less than 95% appearing a single time and 1.2% taken by the ten largest. Naive CD8 cells lacked CD45RO and underwent positive selection for CCR7, leaving out terminally differentiated effector memory CD45RA+ cells. The J gene is TRBJ2-1, the V gene TRBV7-9; 7 bases match TRBD2. This clonotype was sampled from a man aged 18-30 years in good health. Sequencing was carried out using naive CD8+ T cells sorted from blood. The CDR3 coding sequence is TGTGCCAGCAGCTCCAGCGGGACGAGCTCCTACAATGAGCAGTTCTTC. This gives the protein CASSSSGTSSYNEQFF.